Below are 15 T cell receptor beta chains sequenced from a single sample in a study of CD8 T cells in ankylosing spondylitis. A single record per CDR3 protein comes from TCRdb applying MiXCR to the 5' RACE reads. The table has around 31,000 distinct CDR3 sequences, under 40% seen once. The sample consisted of synovial fluid, either unsorted or a sorted T cell fraction (not recorded which). The receptors were gathered from a male donor with ankylosing spondylitis.

This clonotype showed up just a few times. This chain uses TRBV20-1 with TRBJ1-5; weak D call: TRBD1 (5 bases). V was cut by 5 bases and J by 0 bases, with 11 bases left in between. The CDR3 length is 14 residues. Germline V CDR1 and CDR2: DFQATT, SNEGSKA (reference sequence). The CDR3 is CSALLTDSNQPQHF. CDR3 bases: TGCAGTGCTCTCCTGACAGATAGCAATCAGCCCCAGCATTTT.

The chain is built from TRBV2 and TRBJ2-7; TRBD2 aligns across 9 bases. This CDR3 spans 13 amino acids. Germline CDR1 SNHLY, CDR2 FYNNEI. V was pared by 8 bases and J by 4 bases, with 6 bases of the junction left unmatched. CDR3 nucleotide sequence: TGTGCCAGCCCAGCGGGAGGTTATTACGAGCAGTACGTC. Translation: CASPAGGYYEQYV.

This clonotype came up many times. The chain is built from TRBV24-1 and TRBJ2-1, with TRBD1 identical over 8 bases. The CDR3 totals 14 residues. CDR1 KGHDR and CDR2 SFDVKD come from the germline V gene. V shed 2 bases and J 9 bases; nucleotides not matched to a gene: 5. This CDR3 is CATSDSGTGFEQFF. CDR3 bases: TGTGCCACCAGTGATTCCGGGACAGGCTTTGAGCAGTTCTTC.

This clonotype was picked up a small number of times. The chain has TRBV27 and TRBJ2-1; D might be TRBD1 or TRBD2, each matching 5 bases. Germline-derived CDR1 and CDR2 are MNHEY and SMNVEV (reference sequence). The CDR3 is made up of 13 amino acids. V was pared by 11 bases and J by 3 bases, with 14 bases between. This CDR3 reads CASGERGYNEQFF. The CDR3 bases are TGTGCCTCCGGGGAGAGGGGCTACAATGAGCAGTTCTTC.

Many counts were recorded for this clonotype. This chain uses TRBV5-1 with TRBJ2-4; 10 nucleotides agree with TRBD2. The CDR3 is 16 residues long. Germline V gene lookup returns CDR1 SGHRS and CDR2 YFSETQ. J was trimmed by 0 bases and V by 1 base; bases with no gene match: 1. The CDR3 DNA reads TGCGCCAGCAGCTTGACTAGCGGGATAGCCAAAAACATTCAGTACTTC. Translated, it gives CASSLTSGIAKNIQYF.

The chain employs TRBV5-1 and TRBJ2-1; 10 nucleotides align to TRBD2. Germline trimming cut 5 bases from V and 3 bases from J; bases unmatched to any gene: 11. CDR1 and CDR2 from the germline V gene are SGHRS and YFSETQ. The CDR3 covers 17 residues. The CDR3 DNA follows: TGCGCCAGCAGAATGGGGCTAGCGGGAGAAAACTACAATGAGCAGTTCTTC. Protein product: CASRMGLAGENYNEQFF.

This clonotype appeared a few times. The gene calls are TRBV12-3 or TRBV12-4 and TRBJ2-1, with TRBD1 matching 8 bases. V gave up 9 bases and J gave up 4 bases; unmatched junction bases: 8. The CDR3 has 14 amino acids. CDR3 sequence: CASLGDRPYNEQFF. The CDR3 nucleotides read TGTGCCAGTCTCGGGGACAGGCCTTACAATGAGCAGTTCTTC.

This clonotype was recorded only once. As DNA, the CDR3 is TGTGCCAGCAGCCCGGGACAGGGTTTGAGTCAGCCCCAGCATTTT. This codes for CASSPGQGLSQPQHF. This chain connects TRBV6-2 or TRBV6-3 to TRBJ1-5; TRBD1 matches 9 bases. With 6 bases clipped from V and 6 bases from J, the junction kept 9 bases outside the gene matches. The germline V gene encodes CDR1 MNHEY and CDR2 SVGEGT. The length of the CDR3 is 15 residues.

The chain carries TRBV3-1 and TRBJ1-2; D ambiguous. Trimming shortened V by 1 base and J by 3 bases, and 9 bases separated the two germline ends. The CDR3 is made up of 14 amino acids. Germline CDR1 and CDR2: LGHDT and YNNKEL (reference sequence). The CDR3 coding sequence is TGTGCCAGCAGCCAAGTACGGGGATACTATGGCTACACCTTC. Its translation is CASSQVRGYYGYTF.

This clonotype was detected a few times. The rearrangement links TRBV12-3 or TRBV12-4 to TRBJ2-6; 10 bases fit TRBD1. The trim removed 6 bases at V and 2 bases at J, leaving 4 bases unmatched. The CDR3 is 16 amino acids. Written as DNA, the CDR3 is TGTGCCAGCAGGACAGGGGGCGACGCTGGGGCCAACGTCCTGACTTTC. Protein sequence: CASRTGGDAGANVLTF.

This clonotype has just a few counts. The chain carries TRBV7-9 and TRBJ2-1; the match to TRBD1 covers 8 bases. The CDR3 contains 16 residues. Per the germline V gene, CDR1 is SEHNR and CDR2 is FQNEAQ (reference sequence). Germline trimming cut 5 bases from V and 6 bases from J; bases unmatched to any gene: 12. The CDR3 coding sequence is TGTGCCAGCAGCGCATCCAGGGGGCAGGTCGGCAATGAGCAGTTCTTC. It is translated as CASSASRGQVGNEQFF. Full variable domain (missing parts from reference TRBV7-9 and TRBJ2-1): DTGVSQNPRHKITKRGQNVTFRCDPISEHNRLYWYRQTLGQGPEFLTYFQNEAQLEKSRLLSDRFSAERPKGSFSTLEIQRTEQGDSAMYLCASSASRGQVGNEQFFGPGTRLTVL.

The rearrangement links TRBV7-9 to TRBJ1-1; D is ambiguous. Trimming shortened V by 5 bases and J by 1 base, and 14 bases separated the two germline ends. The CDR3 has 15 amino acids. Germline-derived CDR1 and CDR2 are SEHNR and FQNEAQ (reference sequence). DNA of the CDR3: TGTGCCAGCAGCCAAATACGGACGGGGAACACTGAAGCTTTCTTT. It codes for CASSQIRTGNTEAFF.

This clonotype was counted between two and nine times. An end of the junction does not agree with germline; a read error may underlie this. The chain is built from TRBV6-6 and TRBJ2-1; 8 bases line up with TRBD2. The CDR3 length is 13 residues. Germline CDR1 MNHNY, CDR2 SVGAGI (reference sequence). CDR3 loop: CVSTGGGYNEQFF. The CDR3 bases are TGTGTCAGCACGGGAGGGGGGTACAATGAGCAGTTCTTC.

Ten or more counts support this clonotype. The chain joins TRBV12-3 or TRBV12-4 to TRBJ2-5, with D maybe TRBD1 (6 bases). V lost 8 bases to trimming and J lost 5 bases, with 18 bases between them. The length of the CDR3 is 14 residues. The CDR3 here is CASLDSMRWETQYF. The CDR3, as DNA: TGTGCCAGCCTGGACAGTATGAGATGGGAGACCCAGTACTTC.

The CDR3 region is CATSRDAGQGNDEQFF. The CDR3 nucleotides are TGTGCCACCAGCAGAGATGCAGGACAGGGGAACGATGAGCAGTTCTTC. This chain connects TRBV15 to TRBJ2-1, with 9 bases fitting TRBD1. Germline-derived CDR1 and CDR2 are LNHNV and YYDKDF (reference sequence). The V gene end was trimmed by 0 bases and the J gene end by 8 bases; junction bases not matched to a gene: 8. The CDR3 totals 16 residues.